The subject of this entry is one T cell receptor beta chain. Antigen specificity is unknown. This sample stems from a study of T cell repertoires in cytomegalovirus infection. The CDR3 extends over 13 amino acids. Trimming took 0 bases from V and 6 from J, leaving 10 bases between them. Germline-derived CDR1 and CDR2 are SGDLS and YYNGEE. Using its own MiXCR run on the reads, TCRdb lists one record per CDR3 protein. The sample records 400,000 to 600,000 distinct CDR3 sequences, 40% to 50% being singletons. The V and J genes are TRBV9 and TRBJ2-7; tentative D call: TRBD1 (6 bases). Specimen: cultured PBMCs, collected from culture after CMV antigen stimulation. The sequence derives from a human donor in good health (CMV status not recorded). Some clones in this sample may be carry-over from other donors' samples. The CDR3 nucleotides read TGTGCCAGCAGCGTAGAAACAGGGCGCGAGCAGTACTTC. It translates to CASSVETGREQYF.